Below are 3 T cell receptor beta chains sequenced from a single sample in a study of T cell repertoires in cytomegalovirus infection. TCRdb passed the reads through MiXCR, listing each CDR3 protein once. The sample lists about 230,000 distinct CDR3 sequences; 20% to 25% were seen once. Input material: CD8+ T cells from PBMCs. These receptors were taken from a human donor in good health (CMV status not recorded). Some clones in this sample may be carry-over from other donors' samples.

This clonotype was seen only a few times. V and J are TRBV6-2 or TRBV6-3 and TRBJ2-1; no reliable D call. Trimming took off 1 base at V and 10 bases at J, with 11 bases between the two ends. CDR1 and CDR2 from the germline V gene are MNHEY and SVGEGT. The CDR3 covers 13 residues. CDR3 sequence reads: CASSYLWGWEQFF. The DNA for the CDR3 is TGTGCCAGCAGTTACTTGTGGGGATGGGAGCAGTTCTTC.

This clonotype occurred a few times. V and J are TRBV7-4 and TRBJ1-1, with 7 bases lining up with TRBD1. Germline CDR1 and CDR2: SGHVT and SQSDAQ. The CDR3 covers 13 residues. V lost 5 bases and J lost 5; bases outside the gene matches: 5. Here the CDR3 reads CASSLDRETEAFF. Written as DNA, the CDR3 is TGTGCCAGCAGCCTCGACAGGGAAACTGAAGCTTTCTTT.

V gene TRBV6-2 or TRBV6-3 combines with J gene TRBJ1-1; 7 bases match TRBD1. Germline assignment: CDR1 MNHEY and CDR2 SVGEGT. This CDR3 spans 14 amino acids. The ends lost 2 bases at V and 4 bases at J; junction bases unmatched: 4. The CDR3 is CASSYVGGGTEAFF. The CDR3 nucleotides are TGTGCCAGCAGTTACGTAGGGGGCGGCACTGAAGCTTTCTTT.